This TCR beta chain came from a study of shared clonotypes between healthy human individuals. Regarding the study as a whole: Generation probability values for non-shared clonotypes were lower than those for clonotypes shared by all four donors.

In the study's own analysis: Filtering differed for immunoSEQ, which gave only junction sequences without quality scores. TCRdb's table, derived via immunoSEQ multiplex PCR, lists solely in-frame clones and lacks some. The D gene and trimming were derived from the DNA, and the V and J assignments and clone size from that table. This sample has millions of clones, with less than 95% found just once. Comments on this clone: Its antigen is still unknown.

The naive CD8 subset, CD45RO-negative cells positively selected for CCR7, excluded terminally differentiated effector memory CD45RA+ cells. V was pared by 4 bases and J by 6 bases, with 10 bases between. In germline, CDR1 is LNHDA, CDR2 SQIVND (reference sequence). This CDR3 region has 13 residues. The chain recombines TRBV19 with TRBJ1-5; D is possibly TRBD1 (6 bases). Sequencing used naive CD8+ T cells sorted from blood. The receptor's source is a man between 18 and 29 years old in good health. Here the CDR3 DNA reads TGTGCCAGTAGTACTGGAGGGGGTCAGCCCCAGCATTTT. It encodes CASSTGGGQPQHF.